Sequencing of this TCR beta chain was carried out in a study of blood T cells in healthy people across ages. The overall study: Per two T cells, template switching captured roughly one barcoded beta molecule.

Sample-barcoded 5' priming and a J-beta primer mix drove a second PCR of roughly 6 to 12 cycles. MiXCR, run by TCRdb on the 5' RACE reads, gives a single entry per CDR3 protein. This table has hundreds of thousands of distinct CDR3 sequences, around 28% appearing once. Germline V gene lookup returns CDR1 MRHNA and CDR2 SNTAGT. The CDR3 spans 17 residues. This rearrangement joins TRBV6-4 to TRBJ2-1, with 10 nucleotides matching TRBD2. The DNA end lines up better with TRBJ2-7; the J call may be wrong. Source material: blood. This receptor was identified in an elderly woman in good health. The CDR3 DNA sequence: TGTGCCAGCACTTCGCGGCTAGCGGGAGAGGAGAACAATGAGCAGTACTTC. Protein product: CASTSRLAGEENNEQYF.